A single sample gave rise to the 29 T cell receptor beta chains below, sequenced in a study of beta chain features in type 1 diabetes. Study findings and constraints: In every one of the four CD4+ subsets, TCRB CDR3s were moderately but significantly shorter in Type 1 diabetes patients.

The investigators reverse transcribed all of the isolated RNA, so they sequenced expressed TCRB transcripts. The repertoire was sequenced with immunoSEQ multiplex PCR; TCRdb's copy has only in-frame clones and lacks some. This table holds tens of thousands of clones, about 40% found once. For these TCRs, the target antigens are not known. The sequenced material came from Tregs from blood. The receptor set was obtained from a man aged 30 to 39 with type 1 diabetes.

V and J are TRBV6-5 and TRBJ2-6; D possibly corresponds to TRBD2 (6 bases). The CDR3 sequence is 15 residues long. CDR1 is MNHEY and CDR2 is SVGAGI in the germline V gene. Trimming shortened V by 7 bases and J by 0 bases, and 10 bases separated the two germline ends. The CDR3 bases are TGTGCCAGCAAGTTCGGGGGCTCTGGGGCCAACGTCCTGACTTTC. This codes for CASKFGGSGANVLTF.

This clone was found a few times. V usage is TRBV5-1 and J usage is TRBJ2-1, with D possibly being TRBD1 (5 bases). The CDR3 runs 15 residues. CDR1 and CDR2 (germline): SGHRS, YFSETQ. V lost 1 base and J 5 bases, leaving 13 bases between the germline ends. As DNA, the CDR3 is TGCGCCAGCAGCTTGAATTCAAGGGGTAACAATGAGCAGTTCTTC. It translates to CASSLNSRGNNEQFF.

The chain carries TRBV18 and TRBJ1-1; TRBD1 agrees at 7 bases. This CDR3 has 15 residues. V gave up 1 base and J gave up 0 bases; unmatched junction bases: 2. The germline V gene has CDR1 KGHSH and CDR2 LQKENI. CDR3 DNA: TGTGCCAGCTCACCACAGGGGGCAATGAACACTGAAGCTTTCTTT. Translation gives CASSPQGAMNTEAFF.

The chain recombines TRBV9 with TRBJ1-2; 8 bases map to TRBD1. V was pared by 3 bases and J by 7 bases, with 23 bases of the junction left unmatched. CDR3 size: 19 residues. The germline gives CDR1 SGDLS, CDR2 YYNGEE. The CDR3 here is CASSGDRRTGIITVLGYTF. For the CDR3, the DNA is TGTGCCAGCAGCGGGGACCGCAGGACAGGGATTATCACGGTGCTTGGCTACACCTTC.

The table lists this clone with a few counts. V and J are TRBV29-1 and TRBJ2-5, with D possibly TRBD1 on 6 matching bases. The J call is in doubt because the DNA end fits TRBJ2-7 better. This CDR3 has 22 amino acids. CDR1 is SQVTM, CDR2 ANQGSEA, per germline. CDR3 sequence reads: CSVEDTMPHEGDSRPFSYEQYF. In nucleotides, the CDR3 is TGCAGCGTTGAAGATACAATGCCGCATGAGGGGGATTCGCGACCGTTCTCCTACGAGCAGTACTTC.

CDR3 loop: CASCRTNQETQYF. CDR3 coding DNA: TGTGCCAGCTGCCGGACTAACCAAGAGACCCAGTACTTC. The V and J genes are TRBV18 and TRBJ2-5, with D maybe TRBD2 (6 bases). This CDR3 has 13 amino acids. V gave up 7 bases and J gave up 0 bases, with 9 bases separating them. Germline CDR1 is KGHSH and CDR2 is LQKENI.

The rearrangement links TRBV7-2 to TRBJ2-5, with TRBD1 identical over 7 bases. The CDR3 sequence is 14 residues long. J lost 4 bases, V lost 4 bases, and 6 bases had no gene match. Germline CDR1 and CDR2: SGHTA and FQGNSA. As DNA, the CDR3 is TGTGCCAGCAGCTCCCCGAGACAGGGAGAGACCCAGTACTTC. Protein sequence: CASSSPRQGETQYF.

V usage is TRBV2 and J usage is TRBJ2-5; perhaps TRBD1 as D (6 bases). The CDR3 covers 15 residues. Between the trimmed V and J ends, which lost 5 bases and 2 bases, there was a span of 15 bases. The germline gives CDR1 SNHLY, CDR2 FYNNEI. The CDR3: CASSLRGSGQETQYF. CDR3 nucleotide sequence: TGTGCCAGCAGTTTGAGGGGGAGCGGACAAGAGACCCAGTACTTC.

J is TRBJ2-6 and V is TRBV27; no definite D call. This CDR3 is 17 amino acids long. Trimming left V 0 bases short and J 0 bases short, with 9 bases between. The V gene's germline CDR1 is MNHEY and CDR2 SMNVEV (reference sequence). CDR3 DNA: TGTGCCAGCAGTTTATCCCCAGGAAGCTCTGGGGCCAACGTCCTGACTTTC. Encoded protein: CASSLSPGSSGANVLTF.

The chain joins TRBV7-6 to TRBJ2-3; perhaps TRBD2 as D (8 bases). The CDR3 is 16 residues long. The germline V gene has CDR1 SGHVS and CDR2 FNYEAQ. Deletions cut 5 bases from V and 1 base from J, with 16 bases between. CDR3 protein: CASSRRGGQRTDTQYF. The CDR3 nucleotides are TGTGCCAGCAGCCGACGGGGGGGACAGCGCACAGATACGCAGTATTTT.

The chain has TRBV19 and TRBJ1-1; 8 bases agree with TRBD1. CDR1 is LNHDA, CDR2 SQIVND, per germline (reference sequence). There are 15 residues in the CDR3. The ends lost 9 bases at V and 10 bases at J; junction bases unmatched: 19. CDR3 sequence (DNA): TGTGCCAGCCAGAGGGGACAGGATCAACCTGGGGGAGCTTTCTTT. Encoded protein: CASQRGQDQPGGAFF. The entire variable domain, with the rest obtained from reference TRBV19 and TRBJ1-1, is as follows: DGGITQSPKYLFRKEGQNVTLSCEQNLNHDAMYWYRQDPGQGLRLIYYSQIVNDFQKGDIAEGYSVSREKKESFPLTVTSAQKNPTAFYLCASQRGQDQPGGAFFGQGTRLTVV.

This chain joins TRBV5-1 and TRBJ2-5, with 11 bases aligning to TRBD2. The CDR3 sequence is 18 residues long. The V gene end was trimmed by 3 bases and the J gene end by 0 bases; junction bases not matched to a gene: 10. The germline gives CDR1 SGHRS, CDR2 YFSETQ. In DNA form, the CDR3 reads TGCGCCAGCAGCTCCAGCAAGACTAGCGGGACGTACCAAGAGACCCAGTACTTC. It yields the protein CASSSSKTSGTYQETQYF.

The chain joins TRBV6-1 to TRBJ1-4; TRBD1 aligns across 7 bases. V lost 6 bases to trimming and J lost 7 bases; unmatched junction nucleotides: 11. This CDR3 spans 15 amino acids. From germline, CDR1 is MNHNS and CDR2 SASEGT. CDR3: CASRDRPSPGEKLFF. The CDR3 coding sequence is TGTGCCAGCAGGGACAGGCCCTCCCCGGGTGAAAAACTGTTTTTT.

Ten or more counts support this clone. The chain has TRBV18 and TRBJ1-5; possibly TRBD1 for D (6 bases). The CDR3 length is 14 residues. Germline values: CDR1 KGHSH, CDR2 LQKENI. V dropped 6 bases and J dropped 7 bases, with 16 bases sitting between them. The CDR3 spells CASSPGAGNQPQHF. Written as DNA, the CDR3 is TGTGCCAGCTCGCCAGGGGCAGGGAACCAGCCCCAGCATTTT.

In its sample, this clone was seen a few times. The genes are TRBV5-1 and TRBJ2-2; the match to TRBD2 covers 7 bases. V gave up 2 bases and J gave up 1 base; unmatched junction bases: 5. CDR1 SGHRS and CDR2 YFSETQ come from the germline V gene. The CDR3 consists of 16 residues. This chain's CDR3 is CASSFFAGVNTGELFF. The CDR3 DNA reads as TGCGCCAGCAGCTTCTTTGCGGGAGTGAACACCGGGGAGCTGTTTTTT.

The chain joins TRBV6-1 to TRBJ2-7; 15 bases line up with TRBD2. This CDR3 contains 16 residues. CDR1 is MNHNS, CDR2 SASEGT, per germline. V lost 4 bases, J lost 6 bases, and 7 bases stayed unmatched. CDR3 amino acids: CASSGPGTSGGTEQYF. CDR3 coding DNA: TGTGCCAGCAGTGGGCCCGGGACTAGCGGGGGGACCGAGCAGTACTTC.

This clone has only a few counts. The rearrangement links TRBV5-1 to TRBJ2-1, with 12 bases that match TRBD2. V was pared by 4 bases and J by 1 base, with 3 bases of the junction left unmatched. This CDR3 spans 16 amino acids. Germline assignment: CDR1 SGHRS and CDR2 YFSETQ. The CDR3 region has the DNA TGCGCCAGCAGCACCGGGACTAGCGGGTCCTACAATGAGCAGTTCTTC. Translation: CASSTGTSGSYNEQFF.

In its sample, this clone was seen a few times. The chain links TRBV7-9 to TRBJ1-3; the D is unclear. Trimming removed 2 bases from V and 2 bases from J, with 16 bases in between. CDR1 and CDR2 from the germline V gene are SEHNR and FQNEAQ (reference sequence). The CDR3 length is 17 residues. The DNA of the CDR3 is TGTGCCAGCAGCTTAAGCATGGTGAGCTCTACTGGAAACACCATATATTTT. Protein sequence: CASSLSMVSSTGNTIYF.

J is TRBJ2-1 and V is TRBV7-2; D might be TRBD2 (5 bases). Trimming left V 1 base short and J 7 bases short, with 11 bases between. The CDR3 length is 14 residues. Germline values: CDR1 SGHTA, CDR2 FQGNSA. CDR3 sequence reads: CASSLGGSQNEQFF. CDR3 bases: TGTGCCAGCAGCTTAGGTGGGAGTCAAAATGAGCAGTTCTTC.

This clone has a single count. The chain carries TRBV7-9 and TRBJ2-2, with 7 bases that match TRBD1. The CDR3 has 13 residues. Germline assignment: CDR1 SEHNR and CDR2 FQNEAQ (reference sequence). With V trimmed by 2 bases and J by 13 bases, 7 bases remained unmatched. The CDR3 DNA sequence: TGTGCCAGCAGCTTATGGGGACAGTCGGGGCTGTTTTTT. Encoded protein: CASSLWGQSGLFF. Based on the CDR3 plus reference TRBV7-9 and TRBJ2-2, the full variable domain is DTGVSQNPRHKITKRGQNVTFRCDPISEHNRLYWYRQTLGQGPEFLTYFQNEAQLEKSRLLSDRFSAERPKGSFSTLEIQRTEQGDSAMYLCASSLWGQSGLFFGEGSRLTVL.

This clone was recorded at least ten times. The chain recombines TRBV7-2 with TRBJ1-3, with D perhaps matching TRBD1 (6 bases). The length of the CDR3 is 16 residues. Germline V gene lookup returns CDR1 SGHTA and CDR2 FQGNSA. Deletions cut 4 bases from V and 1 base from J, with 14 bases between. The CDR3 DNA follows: TGTGCCAGCAGCTCACAGGGACCGCAATCTGGAAACACCATATATTTT. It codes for CASSSQGPQSGNTIYF.

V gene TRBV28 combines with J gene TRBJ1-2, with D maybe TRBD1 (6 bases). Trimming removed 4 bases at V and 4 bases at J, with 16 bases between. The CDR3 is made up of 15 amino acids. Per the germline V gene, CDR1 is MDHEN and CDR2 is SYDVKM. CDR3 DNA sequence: TGTGCCAGCAGTTCGGATGGGGGCGCGGTCTATGGCTACACCTTC. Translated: CASSSDGGAVYGYTF.

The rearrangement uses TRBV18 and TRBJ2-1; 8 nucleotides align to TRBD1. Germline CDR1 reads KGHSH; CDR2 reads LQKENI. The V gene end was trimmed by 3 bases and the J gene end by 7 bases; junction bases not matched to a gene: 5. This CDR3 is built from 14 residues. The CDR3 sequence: CASSPDRAFNEQFF. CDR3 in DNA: TGTGCCAGCTCACCGGACAGGGCGTTTAATGAGCAGTTCTTC.

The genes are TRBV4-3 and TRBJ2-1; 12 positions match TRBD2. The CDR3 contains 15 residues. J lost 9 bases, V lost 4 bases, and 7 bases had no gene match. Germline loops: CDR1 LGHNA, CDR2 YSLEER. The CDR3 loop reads CASSPRLAGAGEQFF. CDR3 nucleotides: TGCGCCAGCAGCCCCCGACTAGCGGGAGCGGGTGAGCAGTTCTTC.

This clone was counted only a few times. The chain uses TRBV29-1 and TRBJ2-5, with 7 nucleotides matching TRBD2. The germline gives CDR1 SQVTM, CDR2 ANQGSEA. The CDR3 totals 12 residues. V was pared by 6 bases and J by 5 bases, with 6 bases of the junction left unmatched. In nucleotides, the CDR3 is TGCAGCGTGCTGTGGGGAGGGGAGACCCAGTACTTC. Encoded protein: CSVLWGGETQYF.

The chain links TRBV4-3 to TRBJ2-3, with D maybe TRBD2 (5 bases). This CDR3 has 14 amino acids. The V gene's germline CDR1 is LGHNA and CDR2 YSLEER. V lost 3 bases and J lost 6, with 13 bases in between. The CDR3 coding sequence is TGCGCCAGCAGCCAGGGAGCAGTATCGGATACGCAGTATTTT. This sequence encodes CASSQGAVSDTQYF.

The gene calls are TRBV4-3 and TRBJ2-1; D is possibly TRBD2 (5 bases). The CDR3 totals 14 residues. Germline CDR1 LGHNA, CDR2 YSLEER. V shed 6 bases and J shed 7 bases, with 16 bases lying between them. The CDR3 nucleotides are TGCGCCAGCAGTGAGCGGCGAGTGAGGAATGAGCAGTTCTTC. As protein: CASSERRVRNEQFF.

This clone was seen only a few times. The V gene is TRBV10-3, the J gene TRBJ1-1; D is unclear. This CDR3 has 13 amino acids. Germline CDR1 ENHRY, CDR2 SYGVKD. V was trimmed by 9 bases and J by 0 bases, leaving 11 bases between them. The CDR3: CAMKTELNTEAFF. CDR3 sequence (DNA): TGTGCCATGAAGACGGAGTTGAACACTGAAGCTTTCTTT.

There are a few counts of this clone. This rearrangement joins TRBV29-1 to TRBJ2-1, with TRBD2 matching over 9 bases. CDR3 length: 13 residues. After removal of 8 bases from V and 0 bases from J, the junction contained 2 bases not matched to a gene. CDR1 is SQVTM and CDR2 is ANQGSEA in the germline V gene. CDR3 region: CSHSGSSYNEQFF. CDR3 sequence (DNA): TGCAGCCATAGCGGGAGCTCCTACAATGAGCAGTTCTTC.